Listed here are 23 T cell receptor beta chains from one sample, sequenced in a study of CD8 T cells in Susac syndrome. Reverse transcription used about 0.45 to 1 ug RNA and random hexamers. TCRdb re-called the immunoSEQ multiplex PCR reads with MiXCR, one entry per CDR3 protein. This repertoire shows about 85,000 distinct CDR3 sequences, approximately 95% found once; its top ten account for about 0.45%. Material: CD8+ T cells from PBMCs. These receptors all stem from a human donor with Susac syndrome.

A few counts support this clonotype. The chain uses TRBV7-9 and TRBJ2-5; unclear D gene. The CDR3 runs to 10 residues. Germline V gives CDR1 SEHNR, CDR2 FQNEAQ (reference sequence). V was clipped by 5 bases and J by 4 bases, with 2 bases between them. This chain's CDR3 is CASSRETQYF. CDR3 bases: TGTGCCAGCAGCCGAGAGACCCAGTACTTC.

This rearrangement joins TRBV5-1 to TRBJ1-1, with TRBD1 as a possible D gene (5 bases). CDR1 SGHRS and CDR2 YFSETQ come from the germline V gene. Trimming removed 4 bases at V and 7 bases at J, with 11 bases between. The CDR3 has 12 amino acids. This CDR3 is CASSQGDFEAFF. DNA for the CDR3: TGCGCCAGCAGCCAAGGGGACTTTGAAGCTTTCTTT.

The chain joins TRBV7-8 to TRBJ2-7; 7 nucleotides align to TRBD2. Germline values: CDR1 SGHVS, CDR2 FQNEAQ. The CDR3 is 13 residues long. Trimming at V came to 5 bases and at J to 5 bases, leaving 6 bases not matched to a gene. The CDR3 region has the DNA TGTGCCAGCAGCCAAGGGAGGGCCGACGAGCAGTACTTC. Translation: CASSQGRADEQYF. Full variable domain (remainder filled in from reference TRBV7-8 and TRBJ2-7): GAGVSQSPRYKVAKRGQDVALRCDPISGHVSLFWYQQALGQGPEFLTYFQNEAQLDKSGLPSDRFFAERPEGSVSTLKIQRTQQEDSAVYLCASSQGRADEQYFGPGTRLTVT.

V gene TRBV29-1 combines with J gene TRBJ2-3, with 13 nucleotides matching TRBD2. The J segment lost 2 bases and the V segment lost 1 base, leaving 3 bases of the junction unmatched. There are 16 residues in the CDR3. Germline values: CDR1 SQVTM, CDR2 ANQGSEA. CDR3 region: CSVEGGLAGNTDTQYF. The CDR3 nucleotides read TGCAGCGTTGAAGGGGGACTAGCGGGAAACACAGATACGCAGTATTTT.

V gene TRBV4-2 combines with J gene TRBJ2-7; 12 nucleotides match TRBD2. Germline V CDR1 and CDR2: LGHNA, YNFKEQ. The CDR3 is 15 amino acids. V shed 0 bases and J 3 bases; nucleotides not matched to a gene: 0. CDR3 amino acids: CASSQETSGSYEQYF. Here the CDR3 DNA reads TGTGCCAGCAGCCAAGAGACTAGCGGGAGCTACGAGCAGTACTTC.

The CDR3 nucleotides read TGTGCCAGCTGGATCGGGGTTATGAACACTGAAGCTTTCTTT. Protein sequence: CASWIGVMNTEAFF. The chain recombines TRBV28 with TRBJ1-1; D remains ambiguous. The CDR3 loop spans 14 amino acids. Germline CDR1 MDHEN, CDR2 SYDVKM. V was shortened by 8 bases and J by 0 bases, with 13 bases between the two germline ends.

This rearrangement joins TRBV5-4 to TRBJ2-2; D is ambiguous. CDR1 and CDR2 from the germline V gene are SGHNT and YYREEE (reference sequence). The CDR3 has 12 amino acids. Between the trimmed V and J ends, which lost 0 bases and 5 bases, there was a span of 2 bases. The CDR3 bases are TGTGCCAGCAGCTTGGAAACCGGGGAGCTGTTTTTT. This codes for CASSLETGELFF.

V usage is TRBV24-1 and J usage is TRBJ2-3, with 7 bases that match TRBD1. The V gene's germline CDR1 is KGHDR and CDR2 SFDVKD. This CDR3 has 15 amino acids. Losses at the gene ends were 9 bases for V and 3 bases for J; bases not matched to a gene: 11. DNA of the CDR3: TGTGCCACCTCCCCCACAGGGGTAGCAACAGATACGCAGTATTTT. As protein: CATSPTGVATDTQYF.

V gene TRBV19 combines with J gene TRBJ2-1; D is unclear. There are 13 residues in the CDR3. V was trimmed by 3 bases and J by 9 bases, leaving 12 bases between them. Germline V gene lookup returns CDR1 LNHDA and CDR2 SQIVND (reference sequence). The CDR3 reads CASSMDAASEQFF. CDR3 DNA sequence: TGTGCCAGTAGTATGGATGCGGCGAGTGAGCAGTTCTTC.

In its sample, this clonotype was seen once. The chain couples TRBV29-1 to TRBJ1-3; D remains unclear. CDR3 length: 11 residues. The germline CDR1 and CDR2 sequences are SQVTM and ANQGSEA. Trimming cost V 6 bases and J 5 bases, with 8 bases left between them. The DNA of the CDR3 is TGCAGCGTCCCCCACCGAAACACCATATATTTT. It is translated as CSVPHRNTIYF.

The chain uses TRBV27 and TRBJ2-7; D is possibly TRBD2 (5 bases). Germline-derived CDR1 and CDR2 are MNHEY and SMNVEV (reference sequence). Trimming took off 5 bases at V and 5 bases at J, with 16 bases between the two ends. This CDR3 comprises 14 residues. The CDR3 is CASSVTNIGNEQYF. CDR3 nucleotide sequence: TGTGCCAGCAGTGTAACAAATATCGGGAACGAGCAGTACTTC.

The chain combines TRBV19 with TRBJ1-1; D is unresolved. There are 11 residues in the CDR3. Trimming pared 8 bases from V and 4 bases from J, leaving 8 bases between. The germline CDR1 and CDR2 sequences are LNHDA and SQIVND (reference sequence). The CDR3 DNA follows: TGTGCCAGTCAAGGCGGCACTGAAGCTTTCTTT. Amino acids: CASQGGTEAFF.

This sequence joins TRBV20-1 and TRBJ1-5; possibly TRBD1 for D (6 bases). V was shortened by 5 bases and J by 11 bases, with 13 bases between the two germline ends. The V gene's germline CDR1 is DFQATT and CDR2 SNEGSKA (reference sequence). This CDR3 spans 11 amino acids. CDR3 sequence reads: CSALQGSAQHF. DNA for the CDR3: TGCAGTGCTTTACAGGGATCAGCCCAGCATTTT.

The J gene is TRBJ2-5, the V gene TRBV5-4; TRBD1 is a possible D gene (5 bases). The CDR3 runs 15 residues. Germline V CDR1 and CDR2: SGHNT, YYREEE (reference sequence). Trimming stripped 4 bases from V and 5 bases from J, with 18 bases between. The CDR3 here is CASSHITDSPETQYF. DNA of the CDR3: TGTGCCAGCAGCCATATTACCGACAGCCCGGAGACCCAGTACTTC.

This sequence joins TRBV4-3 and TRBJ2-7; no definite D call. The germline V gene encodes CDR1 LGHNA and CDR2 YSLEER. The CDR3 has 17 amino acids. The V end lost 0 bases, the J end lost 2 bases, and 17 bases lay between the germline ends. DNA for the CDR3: TGCGCCAGCAGCCAAGACAGCGCCAGCCCAGATCCCTACGAGCAGTACTTC. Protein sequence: CASSQDSASPDPYEQYF.

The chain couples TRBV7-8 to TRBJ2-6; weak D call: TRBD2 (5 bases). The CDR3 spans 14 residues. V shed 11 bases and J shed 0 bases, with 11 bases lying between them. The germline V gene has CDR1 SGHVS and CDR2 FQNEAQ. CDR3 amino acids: CAGYSDSGANVLTF. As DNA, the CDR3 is TGTGCCGGATATAGCGACTCTGGGGCCAACGTCCTGACTTTC.

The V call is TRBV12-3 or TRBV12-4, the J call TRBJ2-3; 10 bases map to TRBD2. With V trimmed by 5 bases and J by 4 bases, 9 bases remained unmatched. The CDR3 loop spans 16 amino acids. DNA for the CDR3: TGTGCCAGCAGTACGGGAGCGGGAGGGTTCTCAGATACGCAGTATTTT. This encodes CASSTGAGGFSDTQYF.

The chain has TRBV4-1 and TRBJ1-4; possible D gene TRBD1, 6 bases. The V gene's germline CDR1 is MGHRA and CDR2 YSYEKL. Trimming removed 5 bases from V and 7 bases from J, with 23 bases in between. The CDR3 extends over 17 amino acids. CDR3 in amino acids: CASSYPRRWGRGEKLFF. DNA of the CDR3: TGCGCCAGCAGCTACCCCCGACGGTGGGGGCGAGGTGAAAAACTGTTTTTT.

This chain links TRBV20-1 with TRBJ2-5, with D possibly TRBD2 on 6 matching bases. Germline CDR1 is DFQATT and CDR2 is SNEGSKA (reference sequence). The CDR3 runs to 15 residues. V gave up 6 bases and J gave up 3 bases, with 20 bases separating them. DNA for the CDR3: TGCAGTGCGAATCCGGGACTTGGGTTAGAAGAGACCCAGTACTTC. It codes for CSANPGLGLEETQYF.

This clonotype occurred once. The CDR3 here is CAWSAGVGPDTQYF. The CDR3 DNA reads as TGTGCCTGGAGTGCGGGGGTAGGACCAGATACGCAGTATTTT. The chain uses TRBV30 and TRBJ2-3; D is perhaps TRBD2 (6 bases). Germline CDR1 reads GTSNPN; CDR2 reads SVGIG (reference sequence). This CDR3 has 14 residues. V lost 1 base, J lost 4 bases, and 12 bases lay in between.

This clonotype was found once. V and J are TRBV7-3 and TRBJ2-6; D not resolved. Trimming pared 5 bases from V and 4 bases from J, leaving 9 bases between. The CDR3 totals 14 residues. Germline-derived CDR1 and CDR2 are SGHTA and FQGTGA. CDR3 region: CASSPLVGANVLTF. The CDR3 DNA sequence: TGTGCCAGCAGCCCCTTGGTGGGGGCCAACGTCCTGACTTTC.

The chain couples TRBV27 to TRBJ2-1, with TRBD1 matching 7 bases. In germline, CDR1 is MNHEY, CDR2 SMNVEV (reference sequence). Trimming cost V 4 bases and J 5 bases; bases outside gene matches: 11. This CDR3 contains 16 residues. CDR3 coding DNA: TGTGCCAGCAGTTCCCTTATAGGGGGCCGGGACAATGAGCAGTTCTTC. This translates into CASSSLIGGRDNEQFF.

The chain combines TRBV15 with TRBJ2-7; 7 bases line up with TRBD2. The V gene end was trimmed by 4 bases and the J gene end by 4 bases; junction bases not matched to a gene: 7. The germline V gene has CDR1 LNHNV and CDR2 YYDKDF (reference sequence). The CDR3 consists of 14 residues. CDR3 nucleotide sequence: TGTGCCACCAGCACCGGGACTAACACTTACGAGCAGTACTTC. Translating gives CATSTGTNTYEQYF.